Presented here are 18 T cell receptor beta chains from one specimen sequenced in a study of blood T cell repertoires in COVID-19. Generated by immunoSEQ multiplex PCR, the TCRdb table keeps only in-frame clones and is missing some. The table has 60,000 to 70,000 clones, around 80% seen once; the top ten hold around 14%. The sequencing sample was made of peripheral blood. These receptors all stem from a man aged 80 or over with acute or convalescent COVID-19.

The chain uses TRBV6-5 and TRBJ2-1, with D possibly TRBD2 on 6 matching bases. With 7 bases removed from V and 4 bases from J, the gap between germline ends came to 14 bases. There are 14 residues in the CDR3. Germline loops: CDR1 MNHEY, CDR2 SVGAGI. CDR3 in amino acids: CASTDYRRYNEQFF. The CDR3 DNA reads TGTGCCAGCACGGACTACCGGAGGTACAATGAGCAGTTCTTC.

This sequence joins TRBV6-5 and TRBJ2-1; weak D call: TRBD1 (5 bases). Deletions cut 5 bases from V and 7 bases from J, with 15 bases between. Germline V lookup: CDR1 MNHEY, CDR2 SVGAGI. This CDR3 is built from 14 residues. CDR3 residues: CASSTRPRGNEQFF. CDR3 in DNA: TGTGCCAGCAGTACCCGCCCTAGGGGAAATGAGCAGTTCTTC.

The V gene is TRBV5-1, the J gene TRBJ1-2; 8 positions match TRBD1. The germline gives CDR1 SGHRS, CDR2 YFSETQ. This CDR3 has 14 residues. V gave up 2 bases and J gave up 8 bases; unmatched junction bases: 8. As DNA, the CDR3 is TGCGCCAGCAGCTTATCCCAGGGGGCGCAGGGCTACACCTTC. Its protein is CASSLSQGAQGYTF.

In its sample, this clone was seen a few times. The rearrangement links TRBV30 to TRBJ2-2; D gene unclear. Between the trimmed V and J ends, which lost 5 bases and 2 bases, there was a span of 9 bases. The CDR3 runs 13 residues. The germline V gene has CDR1 GTSNPN and CDR2 SVGIG (reference sequence). This CDR3 reads CAWGGYNTGELFF. In DNA, the CDR3 is TGTGCCTGGGGCGGTTACAACACCGGGGAGCTGTTTTTT.

V is TRBV2 and J is TRBJ2-3, with D uncertain. The CDR3 is made up of 14 amino acids. Looked up from germline, CDR1 is SNHLY and CDR2 is FYNNEI. Deletions cut 4 bases from V and 9 bases from J, with 17 bases between. In DNA form, the CDR3 reads TGTGCCAGCAGTGGAGACCGTGACTTGTTCACGCAGTATTTT. Translated: CASSGDRDLFTQYF.

V gene TRBV5-4 combines with J gene TRBJ2-7, with TRBD1 identical over 8 bases. Germline CDR1 SGHNT, CDR2 YYREEE (reference sequence). The CDR3 is 15 amino acids. The V gene end was trimmed by 4 bases and the J gene end by 4 bases; junction bases not matched to a gene: 10. The CDR3 DNA sequence: TGTGCCAGCAGCCCTCAGACAGGGGTAGAATACGAGCAGTACTTC. Translated: CASSPQTGVEYEQYF.

The chain links TRBV24-1 to TRBJ2-6, with D possibly being TRBD1 (5 bases). This CDR3 has 15 amino acids. V was pared by 7 bases and J by 0 bases, with 9 bases between. The germline gives CDR1 KGHDR, CDR2 SFDVKD. DNA of the CDR3: TGTGCCACCAGCGGAGACAGCTCTGGGGCCAACGTCCTGACTTTC. The encoded protein is CATSGDSSGANVLTF.

This chain uses TRBV5-4 with TRBJ1-3; TRBD1 aligns across 7 bases. Losses at the gene ends were 3 bases for V and 1 base for J; bases not matched to a gene: 1. Germline CDR1 reads SGHNT; CDR2 reads YYREEE (reference sequence). The CDR3 spans 14 residues. The CDR3 nucleotides are TGTGCCAGCAGCTCCAGGGGGTCTGGAAACACCATATATTTT. Its protein product is CASSSRGSGNTIYF. Looking up the rest from reference TRBV5-4 and TRBJ1-3 gives the full variable domain: ETGVTQSPTHLIKTRGQQVTLRCSSQSGHNTVSWYQQALGQGPQFIFQYYREEENGRGNFPPRFSGLQFPNYSSELNVNALELDDSALYLCASSSRGSGNTIYFGEGSWLTVV.

The chain employs TRBV5-4 and TRBJ2-1; 14 positions match TRBD2. Trimming removed 4 bases from V and 14 bases from J; junction bases left unmatched: 8. Germline lookup yields CDR1 SGHNT and CDR2 YYREEE (reference sequence). The CDR3 is 14 amino acids. CDR3: CASSTGTSGGREFF. Here the CDR3 DNA reads TGTGCCAGCAGCACCGGGACTAGCGGGGGTCGGGAGTTCTTC.

This clone was picked up a small number of times. The gene calls are TRBV5-1 and TRBJ2-7, with TRBD1 matching over 8 bases. V gave up 0 bases and J gave up 4 bases; unmatched junction bases: 6. The germline CDR1 and CDR2 sequences are SGHRS and YFSETQ. The CDR3 sequence is 15 residues long. DNA for the CDR3: TGCGCCAGCAGCTTGGGGCAGGGGGCGCAGTACGAGCAGTACTTC. Its protein product is CASSLGQGAQYEQYF.

Only one count was recorded for this clone. The rearrangement uses TRBV7-6 and TRBJ1-3, with D possibly being TRBD1 (5 bases). V was cut by 5 bases and J by 2 bases, with 16 bases left in between. Germline CDR1 and CDR2: SGHVS and FNYEAQ. The CDR3 consists of 16 residues. CDR3 loop: CASSPSGGFAGNTIYF. CDR3 coding DNA: TGTGCCAGCAGCCCGAGCGGGGGGTTTGCTGGAAACACCATATATTTT.

This chain links TRBV7-2 with TRBJ1-2, with a tentative D call TRBD1 (5 bases). Per germline, CDR1 SGHTA and CDR2 FQGNSA. Trimming took off 0 bases at V and 4 bases at J, with 9 bases between the two ends. The CDR3 sequence is 14 residues long. CDR3 amino acids: CASSLAAGIYGYTF. The CDR3, as DNA: TGTGCCAGCAGCTTAGCGGCAGGGATCTATGGCTACACCTTC.

The J gene is TRBJ1-5, the V gene TRBV2, with 7 bases matching TRBD1. This CDR3 has 15 amino acids. CDR1 SNHLY and CDR2 FYNNEI come from the germline V gene. Losses at the gene ends were 2 bases for V and 5 bases for J; bases not matched to a gene: 6. CDR3: CASSENRGLDQPQHF. The CDR3 DNA is TGTGCCAGCAGTGAAAACAGGGGACTCGATCAGCCCCAGCATTTT.

The J gene is TRBJ1-2, the V gene TRBV11-2, with D tentatively TRBD1 (5 bases). Germline V gives CDR1 SGHAT, CDR2 FQNNGV. This CDR3 spans 14 amino acids. Trimming stripped 0 bases from V and 7 bases from J, with 12 bases between. CDR3 DNA: TGTGCCAGCAGCTTAGATCTTCCAGGGTCTGGCTACACCTTC. Translated: CASSLDLPGSGYTF.

This clone appeared once. The chain links TRBV7-2 to TRBJ1-1, with no clear D. This CDR3 region has 14 residues. Germline loops: CDR1 SGHTA, CDR2 FQGNSA. The V end lost 3 bases, the J end lost 4 bases, and 12 bases lay between the germline ends. The CDR3 is CASSFWKEGTEAFF. In DNA, the CDR3 is TGTGCCAGCAGCTTCTGGAAAGAGGGCACTGAAGCTTTCTTT.

This clone turned up a few times. V gene TRBV6-5 combines with J gene TRBJ2-2; a weak D match, TRBD2 (5 bases). This CDR3 spans 12 amino acids. In germline, CDR1 is MNHEY, CDR2 SVGAGI. Trimming removed 5 bases from V and 8 bases from J, with 9 bases in between. CDR3 region: CASSREGGELFF. Written as DNA, the CDR3 is TGTGCCAGCAGTCGCGAGGGAGGGGAGCTGTTTTTT.

In its sample, this clone was seen a few times. This rearrangement joins TRBV5-4 to TRBJ2-7; the D gene is possibly TRBD2 (5 bases). The CDR3 has 12 residues. With 1 base removed from V and 6 bases from J, the gap between germline ends came to 8 bases. From germline, CDR1 is SGHNT and CDR2 YYREEE (reference sequence). CDR3 in DNA: TGTGCCAGCAGCTTGCGAGGGCGCGAGCAGTACTTC. As protein: CASSLRGREQYF.

The chain links TRBV4-3 to TRBJ2-1; D is uncertain. Germline assignment: CDR1 LGHNA and CDR2 YSLEER. This CDR3 has 15 amino acids. Trimming shortened V by 0 bases and J by 4 bases, and 10 bases separated the two germline ends. The CDR3 protein is CASSQDRTEYNEQFF. CDR3 in DNA: TGCGCCAGCAGCCAAGATCGTACAGAGTACAATGAGCAGTTCTTC.